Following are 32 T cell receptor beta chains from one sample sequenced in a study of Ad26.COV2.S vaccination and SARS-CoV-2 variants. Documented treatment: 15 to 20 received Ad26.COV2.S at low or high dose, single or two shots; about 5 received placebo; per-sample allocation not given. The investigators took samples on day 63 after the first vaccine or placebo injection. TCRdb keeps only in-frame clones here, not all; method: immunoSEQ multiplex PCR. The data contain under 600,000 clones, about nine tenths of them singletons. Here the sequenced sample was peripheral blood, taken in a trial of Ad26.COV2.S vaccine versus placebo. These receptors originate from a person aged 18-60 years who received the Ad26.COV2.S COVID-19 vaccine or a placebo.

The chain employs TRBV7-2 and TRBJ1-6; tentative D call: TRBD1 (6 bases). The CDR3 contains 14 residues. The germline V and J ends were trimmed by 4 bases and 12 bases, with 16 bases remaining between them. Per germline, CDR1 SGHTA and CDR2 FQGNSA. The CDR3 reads CASSSDRGIGPLHF. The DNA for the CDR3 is TGTGCCAGCAGCTCTGATAGGGGGATCGGACCCCTCCACTTT.

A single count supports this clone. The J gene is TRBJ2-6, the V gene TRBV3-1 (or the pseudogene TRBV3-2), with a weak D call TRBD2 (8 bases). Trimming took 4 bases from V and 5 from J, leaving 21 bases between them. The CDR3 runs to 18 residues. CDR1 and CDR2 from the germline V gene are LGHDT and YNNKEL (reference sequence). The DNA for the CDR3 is TGTGCCAGCAGCCCCAGGGTCGGGAGGGGGCTTAGGGCCAACGTCCTGACTTTC. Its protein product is CASSPRVGRGLRANVLTF.

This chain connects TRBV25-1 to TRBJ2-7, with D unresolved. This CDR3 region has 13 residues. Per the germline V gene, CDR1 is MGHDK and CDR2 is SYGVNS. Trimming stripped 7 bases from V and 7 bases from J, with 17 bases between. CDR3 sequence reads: CASNFRTGREQYF. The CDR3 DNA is TGTGCCAGCAATTTCCGTACTGGCAGGGAGCAGTACTTC.

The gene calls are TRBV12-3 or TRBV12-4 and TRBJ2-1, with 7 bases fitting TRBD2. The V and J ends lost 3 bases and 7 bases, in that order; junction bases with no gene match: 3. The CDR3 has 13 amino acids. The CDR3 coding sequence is TGTGCCAGCAGTTTGGGTAGCGGGAATGAGCAGTTCTTC. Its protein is CASSLGSGNEQFF.

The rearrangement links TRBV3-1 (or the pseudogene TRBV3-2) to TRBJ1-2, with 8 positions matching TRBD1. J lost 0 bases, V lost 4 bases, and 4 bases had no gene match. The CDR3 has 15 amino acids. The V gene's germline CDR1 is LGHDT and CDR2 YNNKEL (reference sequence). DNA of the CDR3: TGTGCCAGCAGCCCGCGGGACAGGTCTAACTATGGCTACACCTTC. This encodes CASSPRDRSNYGYTF.

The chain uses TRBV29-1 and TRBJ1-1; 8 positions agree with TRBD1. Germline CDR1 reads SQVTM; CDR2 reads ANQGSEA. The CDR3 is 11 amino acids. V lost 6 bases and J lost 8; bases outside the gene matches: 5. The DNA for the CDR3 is TGCAGCGTCCGGACAGGGAGGGAAGCTTTCTTT. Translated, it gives CSVRTGREAFF. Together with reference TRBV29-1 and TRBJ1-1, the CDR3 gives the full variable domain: SAVISQKPSRDICQRGTSLTIQCQVDSQVTMMFWYRQQPGQSLTLIATANQGSEATYESGFVIDKFPISRPNLTFSTLTVSNMSPEDSSIYLCSVRTGREAFFGQGTRLTVV.

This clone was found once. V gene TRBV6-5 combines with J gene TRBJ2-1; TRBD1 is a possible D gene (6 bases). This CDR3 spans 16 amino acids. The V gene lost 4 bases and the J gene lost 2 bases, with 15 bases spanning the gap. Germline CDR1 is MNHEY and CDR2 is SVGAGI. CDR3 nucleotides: TGTGCCAGCAGTTGGAAACGACAGGCACCCTACAATGAGCAGTTCTTC. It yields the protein CASSWKRQAPYNEQFF.

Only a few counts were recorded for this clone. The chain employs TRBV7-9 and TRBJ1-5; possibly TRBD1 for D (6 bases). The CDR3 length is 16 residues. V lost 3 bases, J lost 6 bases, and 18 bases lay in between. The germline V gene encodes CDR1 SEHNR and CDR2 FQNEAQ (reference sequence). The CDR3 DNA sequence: TGTGCCAGCAGCTTTGCGGACAGACCAGGACGTCAGCCCCAGCATTTT. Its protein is CASSFADRPGRQPQHF.

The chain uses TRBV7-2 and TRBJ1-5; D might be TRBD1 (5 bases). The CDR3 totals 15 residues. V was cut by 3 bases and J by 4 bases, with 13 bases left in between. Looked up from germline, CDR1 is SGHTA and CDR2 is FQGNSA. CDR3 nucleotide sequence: TGTGCCAGCAGCTTGACAGCCGTCCCGAATCAGCCCCAGCATTTT. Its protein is CASSLTAVPNQPQHF.

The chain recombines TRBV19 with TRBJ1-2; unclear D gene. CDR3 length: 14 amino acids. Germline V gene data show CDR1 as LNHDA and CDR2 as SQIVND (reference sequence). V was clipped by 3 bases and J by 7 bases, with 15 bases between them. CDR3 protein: CASSIAAPRLGYTF. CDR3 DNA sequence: TGTGCCAGTAGTATCGCCGCACCGCGTCTTGGCTACACCTTC.

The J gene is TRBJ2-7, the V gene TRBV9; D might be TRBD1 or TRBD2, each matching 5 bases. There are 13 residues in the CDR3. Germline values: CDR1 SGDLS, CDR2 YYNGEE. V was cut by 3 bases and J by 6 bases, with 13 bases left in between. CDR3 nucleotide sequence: TGTGCCAGCAGCGGGGGGAGTTCTGGCGAGCAGTACTTC. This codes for CASSGGSSGEQYF. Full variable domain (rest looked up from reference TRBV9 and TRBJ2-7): DSGVTQTPKHLITATGQRVTLRCSPRSGDLSVYWYQQSLDQGLQFLIQYYNGEERAKGNILERFSAQQFPDLHSELNLSSLELGDSALYFCASSGGSSGEQYFGPGTRLTVT.

In DNA form, the CDR3 reads TGCAGCGTTGTAGGACAGCCGAACACTGAAGCTTTCTTT. As protein: CSVVGQPNTEAFF. The chain links TRBV29-1 to TRBJ1-1; possibly TRBD1 for D (6 bases). V lost 4 bases to trimming and J lost 1 base, with 10 bases between them. Germline CDR1 SQVTM, CDR2 ANQGSEA. CDR3 length: 13 residues.

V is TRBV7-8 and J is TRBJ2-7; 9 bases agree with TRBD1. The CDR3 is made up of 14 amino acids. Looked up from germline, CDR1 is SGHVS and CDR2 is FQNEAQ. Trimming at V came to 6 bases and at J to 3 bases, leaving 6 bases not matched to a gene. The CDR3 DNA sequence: TGTGCCAGCAGGGACAGGGGAGGCCACTACGAGCAGTACTTC. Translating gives CASRDRGGHYEQYF. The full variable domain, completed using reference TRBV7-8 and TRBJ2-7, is GAGVSQSPRYKVAKRGQDVALRCDPISGHVSLFWYQQALGQGPEFLTYFQNEAQLDKSGLPSDRFFAERPEGSVSTLKIQRTQQEDSAVYLCASRDRGGHYEQYFGPGTRLTVT.

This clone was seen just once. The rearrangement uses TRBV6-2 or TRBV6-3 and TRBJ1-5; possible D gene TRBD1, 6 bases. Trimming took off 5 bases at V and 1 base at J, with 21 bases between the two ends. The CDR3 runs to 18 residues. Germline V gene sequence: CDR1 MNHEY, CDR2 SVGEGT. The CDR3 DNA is TGTGCCAGCAGTGGGACATTTATCGCCCGTCTCAGCAATCAGCCCCAGCATTTT. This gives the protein CASSGTFIARLSNQPQHF.

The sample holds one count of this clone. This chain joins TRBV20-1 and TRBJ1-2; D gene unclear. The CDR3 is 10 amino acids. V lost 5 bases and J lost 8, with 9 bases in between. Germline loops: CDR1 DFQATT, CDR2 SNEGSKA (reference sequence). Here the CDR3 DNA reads TGCAGTGCTTTCGTGAACGGCTACACCTTC. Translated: CSAFVNGYTF.

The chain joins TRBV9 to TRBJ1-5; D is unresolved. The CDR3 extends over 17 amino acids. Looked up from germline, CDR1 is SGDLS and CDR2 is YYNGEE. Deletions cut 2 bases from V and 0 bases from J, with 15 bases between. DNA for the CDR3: TGTGCCAGCAGCGTGGATAGACGGAGCTATAGCAATCAGCCCCAGCATTTT. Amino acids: CASSVDRRSYSNQPQHF.

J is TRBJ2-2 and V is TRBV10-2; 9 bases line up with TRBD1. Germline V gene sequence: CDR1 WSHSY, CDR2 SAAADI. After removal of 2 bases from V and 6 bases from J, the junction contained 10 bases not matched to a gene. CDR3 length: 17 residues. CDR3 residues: CASSEKRTGEKAGELFF. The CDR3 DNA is TGCGCCAGCAGTGAGAAACGGACAGGGGAGAAGGCCGGGGAGCTGTTTTTT.

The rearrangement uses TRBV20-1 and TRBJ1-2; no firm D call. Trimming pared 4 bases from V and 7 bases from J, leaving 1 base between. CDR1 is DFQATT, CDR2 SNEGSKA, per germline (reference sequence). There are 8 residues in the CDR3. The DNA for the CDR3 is TGCAGTGCTATTGGCTACACCTTC. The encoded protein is CSAIGYTF.

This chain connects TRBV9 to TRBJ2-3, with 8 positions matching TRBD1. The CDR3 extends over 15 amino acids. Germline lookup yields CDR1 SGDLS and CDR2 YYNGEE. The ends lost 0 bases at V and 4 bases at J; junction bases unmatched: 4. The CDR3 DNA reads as TGTGCCAGCAGCGTAGGGACAGGGTTGGCAGATACGCAGTATTTT. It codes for CASSVGTGLADTQYF.

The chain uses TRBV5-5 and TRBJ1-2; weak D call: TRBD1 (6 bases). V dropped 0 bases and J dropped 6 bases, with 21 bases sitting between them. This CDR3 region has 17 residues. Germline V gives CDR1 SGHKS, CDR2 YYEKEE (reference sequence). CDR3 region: CASSLGLRQAGDDGYTF. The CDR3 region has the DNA TGTGCCAGCAGCTTGGGGCTAAGACAGGCTGGTGACGATGGCTACACCTTC.

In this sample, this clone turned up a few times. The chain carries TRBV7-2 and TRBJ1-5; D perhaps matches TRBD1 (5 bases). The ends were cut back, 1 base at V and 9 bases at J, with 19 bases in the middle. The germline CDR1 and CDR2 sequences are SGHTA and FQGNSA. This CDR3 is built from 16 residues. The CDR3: CASSLVSGAPLGPQHF. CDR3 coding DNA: TGTGCCAGCAGCTTAGTATCCGGGGCACCCTTAGGGCCCCAGCATTTT.

The DNA of the CDR3 is TGCGCCAGCAGACAGGGGCGGCTCAACTTCCCCCTCAAGCCCAAAAACATTCAGTACTTC. Protein product: CASRQGRLNFPLKPKNIQYF. The rearrangement joins TRBV10-1 to TRBJ2-4, with 7 bases that match TRBD1. CDR3 length: 20 residues. V was clipped by 6 bases and J by 2 bases; unmatched bases: 22. Germline V gene data show CDR1 as WNHNN and CDR2 as SYGVQD (reference sequence).

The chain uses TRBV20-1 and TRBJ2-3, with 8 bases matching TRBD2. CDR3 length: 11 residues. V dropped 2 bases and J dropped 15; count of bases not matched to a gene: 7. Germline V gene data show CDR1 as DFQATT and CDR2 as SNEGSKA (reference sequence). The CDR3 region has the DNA TGCAGTGCTAGATCGGGAGGGCCTGCATATTTT. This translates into CSARSGGPAYF.

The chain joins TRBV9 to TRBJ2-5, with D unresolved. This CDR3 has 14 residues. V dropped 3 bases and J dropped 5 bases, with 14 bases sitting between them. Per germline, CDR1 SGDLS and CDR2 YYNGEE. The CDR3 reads CASSGLGKMETQYF. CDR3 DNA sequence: TGTGCCAGCAGCGGGCTAGGGAAAATGGAGACCCAGTACTTC.

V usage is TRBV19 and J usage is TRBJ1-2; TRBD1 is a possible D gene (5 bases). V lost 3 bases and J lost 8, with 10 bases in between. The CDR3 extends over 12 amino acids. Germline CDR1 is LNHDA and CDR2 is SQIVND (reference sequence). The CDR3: CASSMSGTGYTF. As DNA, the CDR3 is TGTGCCAGTAGTATGTCCGGGACGGGCTACACCTTC.

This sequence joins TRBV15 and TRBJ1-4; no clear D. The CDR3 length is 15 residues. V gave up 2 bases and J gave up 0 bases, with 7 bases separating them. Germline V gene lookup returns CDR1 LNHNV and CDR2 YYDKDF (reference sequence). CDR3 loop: CATSRSHPTNEKLFF. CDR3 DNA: TGTGCCACCAGCAGATCACACCCAACTAATGAAAAACTGTTTTTT.

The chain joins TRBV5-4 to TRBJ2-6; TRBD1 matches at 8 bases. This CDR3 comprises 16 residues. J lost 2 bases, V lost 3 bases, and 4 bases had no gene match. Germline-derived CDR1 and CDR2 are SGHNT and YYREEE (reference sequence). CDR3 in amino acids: CASSSVQGAGANVLTF. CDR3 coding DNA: TGTGCCAGCAGCTCAGTACAGGGGGCTGGGGCCAACGTCCTGACTTTC.

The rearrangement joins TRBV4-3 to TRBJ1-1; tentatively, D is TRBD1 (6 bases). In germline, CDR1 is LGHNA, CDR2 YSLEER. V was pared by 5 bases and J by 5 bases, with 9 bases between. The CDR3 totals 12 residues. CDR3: CASSTQGTEAFF. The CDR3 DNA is TGCGCCAGCAGCACACAGGGTACTGAAGCTTTCTTT.

CDR3 sequence: CASSLGRQGNQPQHF. The CDR3 bases are TGTGCCAGCAGCTTAGGGCGACAGGGCAATCAGCCCCAGCATTTT. The chain combines TRBV7-8 with TRBJ1-5; possible D gene TRBD1, 6 bases. V lost 1 base and J 2 bases, leaving 9 bases between the germline ends. The CDR3 covers 15 residues. Germline assignment: CDR1 SGHVS and CDR2 FQNEAQ.

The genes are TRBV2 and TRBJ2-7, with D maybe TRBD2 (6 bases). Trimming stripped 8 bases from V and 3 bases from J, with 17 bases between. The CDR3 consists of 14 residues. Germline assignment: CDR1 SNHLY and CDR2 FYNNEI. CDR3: CASEFMEGIYEQYF. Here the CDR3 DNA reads TGTGCCAGCGAATTTATGGAGGGGATCTACGAGCAGTACTTC.

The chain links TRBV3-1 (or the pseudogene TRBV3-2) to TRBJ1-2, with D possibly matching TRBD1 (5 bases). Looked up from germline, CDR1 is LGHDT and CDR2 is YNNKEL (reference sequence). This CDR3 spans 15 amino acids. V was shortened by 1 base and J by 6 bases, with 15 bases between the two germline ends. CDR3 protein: CASSQAAGKVDGYTF. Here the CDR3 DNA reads TGTGCCAGCAGCCAAGCGGCAGGGAAGGTCGATGGCTACACCTTC.

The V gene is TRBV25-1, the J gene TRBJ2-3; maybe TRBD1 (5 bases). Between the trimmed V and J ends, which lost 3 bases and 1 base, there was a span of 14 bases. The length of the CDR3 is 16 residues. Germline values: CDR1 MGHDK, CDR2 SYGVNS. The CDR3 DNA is TGTGCCAGCAGTGAGGGCTTAGGGGCAGGCACAGATACGCAGTATTTT. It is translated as CASSEGLGAGTDTQYF. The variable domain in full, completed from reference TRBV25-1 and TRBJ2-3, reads EADIYQTPRYLVIGTGKKITLECSQTMGHDKMYWYQQDPGMELHLIHYSYGVNSTEKGDLSSESTVSRIRTEHFPLTLESARPSHTSQYLCASSEGLGAGTDTQYFGPGTRLTVL.